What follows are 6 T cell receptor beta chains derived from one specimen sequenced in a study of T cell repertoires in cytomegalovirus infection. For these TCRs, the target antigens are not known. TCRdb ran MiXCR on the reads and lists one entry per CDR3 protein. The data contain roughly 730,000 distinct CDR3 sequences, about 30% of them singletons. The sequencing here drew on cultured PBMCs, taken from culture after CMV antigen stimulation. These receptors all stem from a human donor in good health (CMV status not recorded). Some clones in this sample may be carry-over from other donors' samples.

The CDR3 sequence is CASVRLAGAPDTQYF. The CDR3, as DNA: TGTGCCAGCGTGAGACTAGCGGGAGCCCCAGATACGCAGTATTTT. The rearrangement links TRBV7-6 to TRBJ2-3, with 12 bases matching TRBD2. Trimming took 8 bases from V and 4 from J; bases not matched to a gene: 7. The CDR3 is 15 residues long. Germline V gene lookup returns CDR1 SGHVS and CDR2 FNYEAQ.

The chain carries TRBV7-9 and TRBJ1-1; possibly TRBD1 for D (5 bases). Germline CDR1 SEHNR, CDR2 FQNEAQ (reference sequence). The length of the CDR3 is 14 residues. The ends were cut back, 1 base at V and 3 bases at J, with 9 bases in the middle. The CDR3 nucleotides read TGTGCCAGCAGCTTAGTCGGGGCCCACACTGAAGCTTTCTTT. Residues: CASSLVGAHTEAFF. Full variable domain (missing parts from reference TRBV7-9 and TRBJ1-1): DTGVSQNPRHKITKRGQNVTFRCDPISEHNRLYWYRQTLGQGPEFLTYFQNEAQLEKSRLLSDRFSAERPKGSFSTLEIQRTEQGDSAMYLCASSLVGAHTEAFFGQGTRLTVV.

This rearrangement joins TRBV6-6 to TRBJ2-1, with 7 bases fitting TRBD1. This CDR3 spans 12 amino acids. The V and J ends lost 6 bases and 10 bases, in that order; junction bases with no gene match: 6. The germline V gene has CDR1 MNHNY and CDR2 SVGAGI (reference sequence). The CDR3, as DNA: TGTGCCAGCAGCCGACAGGGTACCGAGCAGTTCTTC. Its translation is CASSRQGTEQFF.

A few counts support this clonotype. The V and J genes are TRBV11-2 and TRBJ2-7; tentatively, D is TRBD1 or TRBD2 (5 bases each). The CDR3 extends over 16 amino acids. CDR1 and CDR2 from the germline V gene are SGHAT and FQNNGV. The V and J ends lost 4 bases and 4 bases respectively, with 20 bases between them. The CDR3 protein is CASSSGWGRAGYEQYF. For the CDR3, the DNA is TGTGCCAGCAGCTCGGGTTGGGGCAGGGCGGGTTACGAGCAGTACTTC.

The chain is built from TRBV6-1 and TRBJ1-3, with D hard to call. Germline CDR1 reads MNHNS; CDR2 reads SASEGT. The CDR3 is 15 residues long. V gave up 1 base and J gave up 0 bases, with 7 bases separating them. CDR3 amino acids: CASSEDSSSGNTIYF. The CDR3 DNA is TGTGCCAGCAGTGAAGACTCTAGCTCTGGAAACACCATATATTTT.

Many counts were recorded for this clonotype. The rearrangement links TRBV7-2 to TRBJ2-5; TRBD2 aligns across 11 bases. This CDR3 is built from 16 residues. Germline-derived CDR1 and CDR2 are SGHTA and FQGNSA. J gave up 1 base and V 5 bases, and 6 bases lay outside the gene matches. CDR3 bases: TGTGCCAGCAGCACCAGACTAGCGGGGATCCAAGAGACCCAGTACTTC. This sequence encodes CASSTRLAGIQETQYF. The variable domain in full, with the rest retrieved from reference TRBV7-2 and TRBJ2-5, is GAGVSQSPSNKVTEKGKDVELRCDPISGHTALYWYRQSLGQGLEFLIYFQGNSAPDKSGLPSDRFSAERTGGSVSTLTIQRTQQEDSAVYLCASSTRLAGIQETQYFGPGTRLLVL.